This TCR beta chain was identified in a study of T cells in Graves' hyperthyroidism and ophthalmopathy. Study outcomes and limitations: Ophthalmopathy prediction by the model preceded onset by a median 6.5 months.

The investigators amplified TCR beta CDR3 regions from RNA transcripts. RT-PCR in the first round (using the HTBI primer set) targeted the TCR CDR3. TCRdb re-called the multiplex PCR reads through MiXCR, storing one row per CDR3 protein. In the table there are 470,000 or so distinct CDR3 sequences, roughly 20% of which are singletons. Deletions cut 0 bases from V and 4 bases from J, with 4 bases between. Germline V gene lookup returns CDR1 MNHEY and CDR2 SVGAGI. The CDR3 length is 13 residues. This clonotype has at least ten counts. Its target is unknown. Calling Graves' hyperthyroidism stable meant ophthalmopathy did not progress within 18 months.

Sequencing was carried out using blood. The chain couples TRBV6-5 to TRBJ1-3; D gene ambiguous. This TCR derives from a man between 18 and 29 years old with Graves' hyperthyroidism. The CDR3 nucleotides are TGTGCCAGCAGTTACTCGAAGGGAAACACCATATATTTT. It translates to CASSYSKGNTIYF.